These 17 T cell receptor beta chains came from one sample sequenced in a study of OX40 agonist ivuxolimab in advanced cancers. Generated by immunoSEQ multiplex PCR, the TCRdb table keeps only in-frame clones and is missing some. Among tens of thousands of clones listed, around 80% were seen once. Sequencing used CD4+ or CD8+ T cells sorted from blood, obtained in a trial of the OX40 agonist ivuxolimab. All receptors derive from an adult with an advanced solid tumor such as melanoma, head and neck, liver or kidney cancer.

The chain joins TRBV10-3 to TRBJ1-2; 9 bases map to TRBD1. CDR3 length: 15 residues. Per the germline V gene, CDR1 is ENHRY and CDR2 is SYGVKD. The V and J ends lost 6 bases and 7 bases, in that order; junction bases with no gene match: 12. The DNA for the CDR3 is TGTGCCATCAGCCGGGGACAGGGCCTCGGGGTTGGCTACACCTTC. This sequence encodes CAISRGQGLGVGYTF.

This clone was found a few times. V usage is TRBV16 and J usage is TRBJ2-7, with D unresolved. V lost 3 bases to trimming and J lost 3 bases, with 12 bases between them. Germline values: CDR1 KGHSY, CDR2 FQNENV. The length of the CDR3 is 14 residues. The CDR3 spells CASSHSLGFYEQYF. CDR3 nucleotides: TGTGCCAGCAGCCATTCCCTTGGATTCTACGAGCAGTACTTC.

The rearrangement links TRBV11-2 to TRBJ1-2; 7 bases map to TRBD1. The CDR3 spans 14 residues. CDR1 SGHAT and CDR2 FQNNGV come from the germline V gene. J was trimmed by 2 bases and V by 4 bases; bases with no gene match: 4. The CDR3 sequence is CASSSMTGNYGYTF. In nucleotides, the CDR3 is TGTGCCAGCAGCTCCATGACAGGGAACTATGGCTACACCTTC.

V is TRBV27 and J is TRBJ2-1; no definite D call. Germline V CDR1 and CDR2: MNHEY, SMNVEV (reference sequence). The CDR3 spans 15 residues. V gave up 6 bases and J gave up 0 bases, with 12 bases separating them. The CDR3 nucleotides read TGTGCCAGCAGAAGAGAGACACCCTCCTACAATGAGCAGTTCTTC. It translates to CASRRETPSYNEQFF.

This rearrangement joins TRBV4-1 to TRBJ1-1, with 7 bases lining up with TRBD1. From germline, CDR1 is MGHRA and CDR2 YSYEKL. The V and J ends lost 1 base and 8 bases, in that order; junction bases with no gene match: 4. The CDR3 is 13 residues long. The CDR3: CASSQALTGEAFF. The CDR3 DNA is TGCGCCAGCAGCCAAGCCCTGACAGGGGAAGCTTTCTTT.

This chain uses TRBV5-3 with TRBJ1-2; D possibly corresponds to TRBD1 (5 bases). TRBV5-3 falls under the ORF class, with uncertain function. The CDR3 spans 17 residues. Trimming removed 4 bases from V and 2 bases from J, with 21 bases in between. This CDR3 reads CARSPSTVGPENYGYTF. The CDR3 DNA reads TGTGCCAGAAGCCCATCGACAGTGGGACCAGAAAACTATGGCTACACCTTC.

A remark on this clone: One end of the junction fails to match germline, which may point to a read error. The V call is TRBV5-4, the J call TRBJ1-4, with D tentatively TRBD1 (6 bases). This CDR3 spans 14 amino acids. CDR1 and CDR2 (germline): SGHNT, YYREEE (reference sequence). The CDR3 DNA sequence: TGTGCCAGCAGCCGGGACACCTCTAATGACAAACTGTTTTTT. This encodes CASSRDTSNDKLFF.

The CDR3 here is CASNRPGAGDGYGYTF. In DNA form, the CDR3 reads TGTGCCAGCAACCGTCCGGGGGCCGGTGATGGATATGGCTACACCTTC. The gene calls are TRBV9 and TRBJ1-2; tentative D call: TRBD1 (6 bases). The CDR3 is made up of 16 amino acids. Trimming took off 6 bases at V and 5 bases at J, with 23 bases between the two ends. In germline, CDR1 is SGDLS, CDR2 YYNGEE.

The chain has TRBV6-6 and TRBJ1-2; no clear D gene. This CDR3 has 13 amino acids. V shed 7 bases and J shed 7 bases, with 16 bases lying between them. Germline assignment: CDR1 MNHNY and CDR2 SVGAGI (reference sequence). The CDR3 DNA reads TGTGCCAGCATGGGTGGGGTCAAGGCTGGCTACACCTTC. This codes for CASMGGVKAGYTF.

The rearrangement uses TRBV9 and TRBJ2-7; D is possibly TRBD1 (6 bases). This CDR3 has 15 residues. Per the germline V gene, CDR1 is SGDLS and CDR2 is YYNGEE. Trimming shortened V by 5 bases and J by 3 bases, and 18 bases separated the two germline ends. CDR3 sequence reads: CASSPSQGPGYEQYF. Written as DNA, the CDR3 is TGTGCCAGCAGTCCCTCCCAGGGGCCAGGCTACGAGCAGTACTTC.

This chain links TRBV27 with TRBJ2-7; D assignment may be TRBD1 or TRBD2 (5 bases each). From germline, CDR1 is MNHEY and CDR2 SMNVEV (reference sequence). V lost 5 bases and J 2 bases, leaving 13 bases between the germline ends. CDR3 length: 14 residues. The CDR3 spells CASSLGTVAYEQYF. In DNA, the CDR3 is TGTGCCAGCAGTCTAGGGACGGTGGCCTACGAGCAGTACTTC.

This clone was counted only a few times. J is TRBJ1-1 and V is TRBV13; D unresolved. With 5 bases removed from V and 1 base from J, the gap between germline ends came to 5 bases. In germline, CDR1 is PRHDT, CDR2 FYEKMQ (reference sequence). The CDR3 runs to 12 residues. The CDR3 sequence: CASSPPNTEAFF. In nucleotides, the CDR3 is TGTGCCAGCAGCCCACCGAACACTGAAGCTTTCTTT.

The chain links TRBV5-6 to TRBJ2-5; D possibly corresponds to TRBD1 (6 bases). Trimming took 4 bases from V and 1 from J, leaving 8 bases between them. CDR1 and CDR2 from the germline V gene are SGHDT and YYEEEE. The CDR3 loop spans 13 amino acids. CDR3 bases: TGTGCCAGCAGCCCGGACAGCCAAGAGACCCAGTACTTC. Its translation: CASSPDSQETQYF.

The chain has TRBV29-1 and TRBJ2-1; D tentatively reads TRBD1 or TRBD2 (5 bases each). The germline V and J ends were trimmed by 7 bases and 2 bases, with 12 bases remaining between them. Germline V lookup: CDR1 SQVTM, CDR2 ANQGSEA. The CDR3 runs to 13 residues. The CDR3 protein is CSAVGVTYNEQFF. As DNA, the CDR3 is TGCAGCGCCGTGGGGGTAACCTACAATGAGCAGTTCTTC.

In nucleotides, the CDR3 is TGTGCCAGCAGTTCTACAGGGTGGGTAAATGAAAAACTGTTTTTT. Its translation is CASSSTGWVNEKLFF. The genes are TRBV27 and TRBJ1-4; D may be TRBD1 (6 bases). V lost 4 bases and J 5 bases, leaving 14 bases between the germline ends. Looked up from germline, CDR1 is MNHEY and CDR2 is SMNVEV (reference sequence). There are 15 residues in the CDR3.

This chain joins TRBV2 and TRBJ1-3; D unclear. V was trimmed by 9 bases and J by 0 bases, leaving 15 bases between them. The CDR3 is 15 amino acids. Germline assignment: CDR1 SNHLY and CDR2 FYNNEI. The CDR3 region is CARGGRTSSGNTIYF. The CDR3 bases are TGTGCCAGGGGAGGACGGACCAGCTCTGGAAACACCATATATTTT.

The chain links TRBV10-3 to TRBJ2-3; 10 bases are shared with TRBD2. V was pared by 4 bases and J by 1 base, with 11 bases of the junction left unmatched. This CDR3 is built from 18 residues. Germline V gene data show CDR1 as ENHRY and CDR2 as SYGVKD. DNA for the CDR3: TGTGCCATCAGTGGGGCAGCGGGGGGGCGTTGGGGCACAGATACGCAGTATTTT. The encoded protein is CAISGAAGGRWGTDTQYF.